The present entry profiles one TCR beta chain with its context. Its specificity is not known. The sample belongs to a study of shared clonotypes between healthy human individuals. Study background: Donors had three CD4 naive, three CD4 memory, two CD8 naive and one CD8 memory plate apiece.

General study findings and limits: Depth of sequencing was expected to influence donor clonotype sharing.

The assay was immunoSEQ multiplex PCR, and TCRdb's table has in-frame clones only and misses some. In the table there are about 1.5 million clones, 98% of which are singletons. The study enrolled healthy HIV-negative adults without recent acute infections or vaccinations as donors. A CD45RA-negative memory subset and a CD45RA+ naive subset were separated from the CD4+ cells. Looked up from germline, CDR1 is SGHRS and CDR2 is YFSETQ. This CDR3 is 18 amino acids long. V trimming: 0 bases; J trimming: 7 bases; junction bases outside the gene matches: 6. The receptor comes from a man aged 25-45 years in good health. Sequencing used naive CD4+ T cells sorted from blood. Stated subset: CD45RA+ positively selected. The V call is TRBV5-1, the J call TRBJ2-2, with TRBD2 identical over 16 bases. CDR3 sequence (DNA): TGCGCCAGCAGCTTGGAAGGGACTAGCGGGAGGGCCTTCGGGGAGCTGTTTTTT. It yields the protein CASSLEGTSGRAFGELFF.